The 29 T cell receptor beta chains below were found in one sample sequenced in a study of cytomegalovirus exposure and HLA in healthy donors. 13 Jbeta primers and 60 Vbeta primers were used for the PCR. Here immunoSEQ multiplex PCR was the method, and the copy in TCRdb shows in-frame clones only, minus some. The repertoire consists of some 130,000 clones, with approximately 77% occurring once and the leading ten covering under 2.5%. Source material: PBMCs. Receptors were obtained from a man younger than 40 in good health and CMV-seronegative.

This sequence joins TRBV4-1 and TRBJ1-5; TRBD1 aligns across 7 bases. There are 13 residues in the CDR3. V was clipped by 6 bases and J by 3 bases; unmatched bases: 2. Germline V lookup: CDR1 MGHRA, CDR2 YSYEKL. As DNA, the CDR3 is TGCGCCAGCAGTGACAGGGACAATCAGCCCCAGCATTTT. It is translated as CASSDRDNQPQHF.

Regarding this clone: The junction does not match germline at one end; this may be a read error. The chain uses TRBV29-1 and TRBJ2-1, with a possible D match to TRBD2 (5 bases). The germline CDR1 and CDR2 sequences are SQVTM and ANQGSEA. This CDR3 is built from 13 residues. CDR3 coding DNA: TGCAGCGTTGGCCACCCCCAGGCGAGGGCCAGGATCTTC. Translated: CSVGHPQARARIF.

The chain recombines TRBV2 with TRBJ2-6; 9 bases line up with TRBD1. Per the germline V gene, CDR1 is SNHLY and CDR2 is FYNNEI. This CDR3 region has 19 residues. V trimming: 7 bases; J trimming: 0 bases; junction bases outside the gene matches: 13. The CDR3 region has the DNA TGTGCCAGCATCTTAAGAGGACAGGGGTCTCCCTCTGGGGCCAACGTCCTGACTTTC. Protein product: CASILRGQGSPSGANVLTF.

The chain uses TRBV2 and TRBJ2-2, with TRBD1 identical over 7 bases. The CDR3 has 14 residues. With V trimmed by 5 bases and J by 6 bases, 6 bases remained unmatched. Germline CDR1 reads SNHLY; CDR2 reads FYNNEI. CDR3 sequence reads: CASSLGQAPGELFF. The CDR3 DNA follows: TGTGCCAGCAGTCTAGGACAGGCCCCCGGGGAGCTGTTTTTT.

This clone was picked up one time. This sequence joins TRBV5-6 and TRBJ2-7; D ambiguous. This CDR3 contains 16 residues. Trimming cost V 0 bases and J 2 bases, with 15 bases left between them. From germline, CDR1 is SGHDT and CDR2 YYEEEE. CDR3 sequence (DNA): TGTGCCAGCAGCTTGGCCTCGGCTAGTGCTACCTACGAGCAGTACTTC. Residues: CASSLASASATYEQYF.

The CDR3 sequence: CAWRGLGGSTDTQYF. In DNA form, the CDR3 reads TGTGCCTGGAGAGGCCTCGGGGGAAGCACAGATACGCAGTATTTT. J is TRBJ2-3 and V is TRBV30; perhaps TRBD2 as D (6 bases). CDR1 is GTSNPN and CDR2 is SVGIG in the germline V gene (reference sequence). The length of the CDR3 is 15 residues. V gave up 3 bases and J gave up 0 bases, with 13 bases separating them.

V and J are TRBV21-1 and TRBJ1-5; TRBD1, as called in the table, went unchecked against the DNA. TRBV21-1 represents a pseudogene. This CDR3 comprises 16 residues. The CDR3 loop reads CASSRWTGMGNQPQHF. The CDR3 nucleotides are TGTGCCAGCAGCAGATGGACAGGGATGGGCAATCAGCCCCAGCATTTT.

The chain joins TRBV6-5 to TRBJ2-5; TRBD2 might be the D (6 bases). The CDR3 runs to 15 residues. V was cut by 2 bases and J by 7 bases, with 17 bases left in between. The germline V gene has CDR1 MNHEY and CDR2 SVGAGI. This CDR3 is CASSYKEGTRGTQYF. The DNA for the CDR3 is TGTGCCAGCAGTTACAAGGAGGGGACCCGTGGGACCCAGTACTTC.

The chain is built from TRBV21-1 and TRBJ2-7; the table's D call, TRBD2, has no DNA check behind it. TRBV21-1 is described as a pseudogene. This CDR3 comprises 17 residues. The CDR3 region is CASRIPWRQIGGDEQYF. Written as DNA, the CDR3 is TGTGCCAGCAGGATCCCCTGGCGCCAAATCGGAGGGGACGAGCAGTACTTC.

The gene calls are TRBV29-1 and TRBJ1-2, with 8 bases matching TRBD1. The J segment lost 4 bases and the V segment lost 3 bases, leaving 1 base of the junction unmatched. Looked up from germline, CDR1 is SQVTM and CDR2 is ANQGSEA. The CDR3 contains 12 residues. The CDR3 DNA follows: TGCAGCGTTGACAGGGGGCCCTATGGCTACACCTTC. This sequence encodes CSVDRGPYGYTF. The whole variable domain, filled in from reference TRBV29-1 and TRBJ1-2, reads SAVISQKPSRDICQRGTSLTIQCQVDSQVTMMFWYRQQPGQSLTLIATANQGSEATYESGFVIDKFPISRPNLTFSTLTVSNMSPEDSSIYLCSVDRGPYGYTFGSGTRLTVV.

Concerning this clone: One junction end does not reproduce the germline sequence, and a read error may be involved. This rearrangement joins TRBV7-7 to TRBJ2-3; D might be TRBD2 (6 bases). Germline V gene data show CDR1 as SSHAT and CDR2 as FNYEAQ (reference sequence). The CDR3 loop spans 14 amino acids. As DNA, the CDR3 is TGTGCTAGCAGCTTAGGGCCAGCGGGAGATACGCAGTATTTT. Protein sequence: CASSLGPAGDTQYF.

This chain uses TRBV7-6 with TRBJ2-6; the D is unclear. This CDR3 has 15 residues. V was trimmed by 2 bases and J by 2 bases, leaving 7 bases between them. Germline CDR1 reads SGHVS; CDR2 reads FNYEAQ. Written as DNA, the CDR3 is TGTGCCAGCAGCTTAACGGTTCCTGGGGCCAACGTCCTGACTTTC. It translates to CASSLTVPGANVLTF.

The chain carries TRBV25-1 and TRBJ2-1, with 7 nucleotides matching TRBD2. From germline, CDR1 is MGHDK and CDR2 SYGVNS. The CDR3 spans 16 residues. The V gene end was trimmed by 4 bases and the J gene end by 2 bases; junction bases not matched to a gene: 8. The CDR3, as DNA: TGTGCCAGCAGTGCAGCAGAAAGCGGGACCTACAATGAGCAGTTCTTC. Its protein is CASSAAESGTYNEQFF.

On this clone: The junction departs from the called germline gene at one end, perhaps through a read error. The chain recombines TRBV29-1 with TRBJ2-4; TRBD2 might be the D (7 bases). This CDR3 comprises 13 residues. The germline gives CDR1 SQVTM, CDR2 ANQGSEA. The CDR3 reads CSVGGPPKNIQYF. In nucleotides, the CDR3 is TGCAGCGTCGGGGGGCCCCCCAAGAACATTCAGTACTTC.

This chain connects TRBV9 to TRBJ2-1; 11 nucleotides align to TRBD2. V trimming: 3 bases; J trimming: 6 bases; junction bases outside the gene matches: 5. Germline values: CDR1 SGDLS, CDR2 YYNGEE. The CDR3 runs 15 residues. CDR3 residues: CASSGTSGRINEQFF. CDR3 bases: TGTGCCAGCAGCGGTACTAGCGGGAGAATCAATGAGCAGTTCTTC.

The chain joins TRBV2 to TRBJ1-5; D unclear. This CDR3 is 13 amino acids long. V was trimmed by 0 bases and J by 10 bases, leaving 10 bases between them. In germline, CDR1 is SNHLY, CDR2 FYNNEI. The CDR3 nucleotides are TGTGCCAGCAGTGAAGCGTTAGGAGGCCCCCAGCATTTT. Translated: CASSEALGGPQHF.

This rearrangement joins TRBV7-9 to TRBJ1-1; D gene unclear. CDR1 is SEHNR, CDR2 FQNEAQ, per germline (reference sequence). The CDR3 runs 13 residues. V gave up 2 bases and J gave up 0 bases, with 4 bases separating them. This chain's CDR3 is CASSLIMNTEAFF. The CDR3 DNA follows: TGTGCCAGCAGCTTAATTATGAACACTGAAGCTTTCTTT.

The CDR3 DNA is TGCGCCAGCAGCACAAGGACAGATCCCTCTGGCTACACCTTC. Translating gives CASSTRTDPSGYTF. The chain uses TRBV5-1 and TRBJ1-2; weak D call: TRBD1 (6 bases). In germline, CDR1 is SGHRS, CDR2 YFSETQ. The CDR3 totals 14 residues. The V and J ends lost 4 bases and 7 bases respectively, with 17 bases between them. Full variable domain (outside the CDR3, taken from reference TRBV5-1 and TRBJ1-2): KAGVTQTPRYLIKTRGQQVTLSCSPISGHRSVSWYQQTPGQGLQFLFEYFSETQRNKGNFPGRFSGRQFSNSRSEMNVSTLELGDSALYLCASSTRTDPSGYTFGSGTRLTVV.

The V call is TRBV27, the J call TRBJ2-3, with 12 bases lining up with TRBD2. The CDR3 consists of 19 residues. The V segment lost 4 bases and the J segment 0 bases; nucleotides outside the gene matches: 11. Germline CDR1 is MNHEY and CDR2 is SMNVEV (reference sequence). CDR3 in amino acids: CASSSRLAGVPASTDTQYF. CDR3 DNA: TGTGCCAGCAGTTCGCGACTAGCGGGAGTGCCCGCAAGCACAGATACGCAGTATTTT.

This chain links TRBV28 with TRBJ2-3, with 12 bases lining up with TRBD2. The CDR3 contains 16 residues. The junction had 13 bases not matched to a gene; V was cut back by 5 bases and J by 10 bases. The V gene's germline CDR1 is MDHEN and CDR2 SYDVKM. The CDR3 here is CASSKGLAGPRGAQYF. CDR3 coding DNA: TGTGCCAGCAGTAAAGGACTAGCGGGGCCCCGCGGGGCGCAGTATTTT.

With regard to this clone: The sample holds other DNA sequences that translate to the same CDR3. The chain employs TRBV18 and TRBJ2-3, with 11 nucleotides matching TRBD1. CDR1 is KGHSH, CDR2 LQKENI, per germline. With V trimmed by 0 bases and J by 3 bases, 5 bases remained unmatched. The CDR3 runs 17 residues. CDR3 coding DNA: TGTGCCAGCTCACCACCGGACAGGGGGCGAGGGACAGATACGCAGTATTTT. This translates into CASSPPDRGRGTDTQYF.

This clone was detected only a few times. J is TRBJ1-5 and V is TRBV9; D is unclear. CDR1 SGDLS and CDR2 YYNGEE come from the germline V gene. The V end lost 0 bases, the J end lost 11 bases, and 9 bases lay between the germline ends. The CDR3 is 12 residues long. In nucleotides, the CDR3 is TGTGCCAGCAGCGTAGTAGCCGGGGCCCAGCATTTT. This encodes CASSVVAGAQHF.

The chain employs TRBV7-2 and TRBJ2-1; D is possibly TRBD1 (6 bases). The ends were cut back, 1 base at V and 9 bases at J, with 16 bases in the middle. The CDR3 sequence is 15 residues long. The germline V gene has CDR1 SGHTA and CDR2 FQGNSA. CDR3 nucleotide sequence: TGTGCCAGCAGCTTAGGAGGGGGATACGGAGGTGAGCAGTTCTTC. It translates to CASSLGGGYGGEQFF.

This chain connects TRBV7-9 to TRBJ2-1, with 9 positions matching TRBD1. The CDR3 is 15 residues long. Germline CDR1 is SEHNR and CDR2 is FQNEAQ (reference sequence). V was pared by 4 bases and J by 1 base, with 2 bases of the junction left unmatched. The CDR3 loop is CASSWTGASYNEQFF. CDR3 nucleotide sequence: TGTGCCAGCAGCTGGACAGGGGCTTCCTACAATGAGCAGTTCTTC.

The J gene is TRBJ2-7, the V gene TRBV25-1, with 8 nucleotides matching TRBD2. The CDR3 runs 13 residues. Germline V lookup: CDR1 MGHDK, CDR2 SYGVNS. After removal of 4 bases from V and 4 bases from J, the junction contained 3 bases not matched to a gene. In DNA form, the CDR3 reads TGTGCCAGCAGTGCAGGACTAGCTTACGAGCAGTACTTC. Its protein is CASSAGLAYEQYF.

This clone was picked up a small number of times. The J gene is TRBJ2-1, the V gene TRBV6-5; D is possibly TRBD2 (6 bases). CDR1 and CDR2 from the germline V gene are MNHEY and SVGAGI. CDR3 size: 14 residues. Trimming stripped 7 bases from V and 2 bases from J, with 12 bases between. The DNA of the CDR3 is TGTGCCAGCACCCCCGGGACTGCCTACAATGAGCAGTTCTTC. This codes for CASTPGTAYNEQFF.

The chain employs TRBV5-1 and TRBJ2-7; 9 bases are a match to TRBD2. With V trimmed by 4 bases and J by 2 bases, 4 bases remained unmatched. CDR1 is SGHRS, CDR2 YFSETQ, per germline. The CDR3 loop spans 14 amino acids. The CDR3 DNA is TGCGCCAGCAGCGTGACTAGCGGTCCCTACGAGCAGTACTTC. Its protein is CASSVTSGPYEQYF. The entire variable domain, with the rest obtained from reference TRBV5-1 and TRBJ2-7, is as follows: KAGVTQTPRYLIKTRGQQVTLSCSPISGHRSVSWYQQTPGQGLQFLFEYFSETQRNKGNFPGRFSGRQFSNSRSEMNVSTLELGDSALYLCASSVTSGPYEQYFGPGTRLTVT.

The V call is TRBV7-6, the J call TRBJ2-7; unclear D gene. The germline V and J ends were trimmed by 0 bases and 3 bases, with 9 bases remaining between them. The CDR3 runs to 14 residues. Germline CDR1 is SGHVS and CDR2 is FNYEAQ. CDR3 loop: CASSLAGRNYEQYF. The CDR3 bases are TGTGCCAGCAGCTTAGCGGGCAGAAACTACGAGCAGTACTTC.

This clone turned up a few times. An end of the junction differs from the germline gene, which may be a read error. This chain joins TRBV7-7 and TRBJ2-7, with D perhaps matching TRBD2 (5 bases). The CDR3 length is 13 residues. Germline V gene data show CDR1 as SSHAT and CDR2 as FNYEAQ (reference sequence). CDR3 residues: CASSLASVGEQYF. Here the CDR3 DNA reads TGTGCTAGCAGCTTAGCGTCGGTCGGGGAGCAGTACTTC. The variable domain in full, with the rest retrieved from reference TRBV7-7 and TRBJ2-7, is GAGVSQSPRYKVTKRGQDVTLRCDPISSHATLYWYQQALGQGPEFLTYFNYEAQPDKSGLPSDRFSAERPEGSISTLTIQRTEQRDSAMYRCASSLASVGEQYFGPGTRLTVT.